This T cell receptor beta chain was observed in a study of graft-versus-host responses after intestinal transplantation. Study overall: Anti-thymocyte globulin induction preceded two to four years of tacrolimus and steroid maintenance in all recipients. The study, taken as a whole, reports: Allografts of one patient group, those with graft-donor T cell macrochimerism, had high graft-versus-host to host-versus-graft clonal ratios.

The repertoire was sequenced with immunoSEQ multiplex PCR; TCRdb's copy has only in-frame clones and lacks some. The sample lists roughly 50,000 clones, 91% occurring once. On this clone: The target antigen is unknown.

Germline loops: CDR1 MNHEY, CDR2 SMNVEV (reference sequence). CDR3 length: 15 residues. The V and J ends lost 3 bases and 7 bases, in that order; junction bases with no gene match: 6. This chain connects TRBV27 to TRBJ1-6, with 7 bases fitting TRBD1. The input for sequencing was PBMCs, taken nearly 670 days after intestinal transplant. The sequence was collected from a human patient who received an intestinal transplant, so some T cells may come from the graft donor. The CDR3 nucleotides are TGTGCCAGCAGTTTTCAGGGACAGCCAAATTCACCCCTCCACTTT. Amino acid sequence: CASSFQGQPNSPLHF.